One and the same sample provided the 28 T cell receptor beta chains below, sequenced in a study of shared clonotypes between healthy human individuals. Method: immunoSEQ multiplex PCR; TCRdb's copy keeps in-frame clones and lacks some. This table has around 480,000 clones, around 79% appearing once. The sequenced sample was PBMCs. These receptors all stem from a woman in her forties in good health. Some clones in this sample may be carry-over from other donors' samples.

This chain uses TRBV28 with TRBJ2-7; D is undetermined. Germline V CDR1 and CDR2: MDHEN, SYDVKM. The CDR3 consists of 16 residues. V was shortened by 6 bases and J by 3 bases, with 21 bases between the two germline ends. DNA for the CDR3: TGTGCCAGCAGCCTCATTGGACGGAGTCGAGTCTACGAGCAGTACTTC. Translation: CASSLIGRSRVYEQYF.

For this clone: The same CDR3 is also encoded by other DNA sequences in this sample. This rearrangement joins TRBV28 to TRBJ2-7; 7 positions agree with TRBD1. The J segment lost 2 bases and the V segment lost 6 bases, leaving 10 bases of the junction unmatched. CDR1 and CDR2 (germline): MDHEN, SYDVKM. CDR3 length: 15 amino acids. In nucleotides, the CDR3 is TGTGCCAGCAGCTCCCCTTCGGGACAGACCTACGAGCAGTACTTC. It is translated as CASSSPSGQTYEQYF. Full variable domain (missing parts from reference TRBV28 and TRBJ2-7): DVKVTQSSRYLVKRTGEKVFLECVQDMDHENMFWYRQDPGLGLRLIYFSYDVKMKEKGDIPEGYSVSREKKERFSLILESASTNQTSMYLCASSSPSGQTYEQYFGPGTRLTVT.

The chain links TRBV5-4 to TRBJ1-6; 8 nucleotides line up with TRBD1. The CDR3 is 15 amino acids. CDR1 and CDR2 from the germline V gene are SGHNT and YYREEE (reference sequence). V dropped 3 bases and J dropped 7; count of bases not matched to a gene: 6. The CDR3 spells CASSSDGQGNSPLHF. The CDR3 DNA reads TGTGCCAGCAGCTCGGATGGACAGGGAAATTCACCCCTCCACTTT.

This chain links TRBV4-1 with TRBJ2-7; 7 bases are shared with TRBD2. The ends lost 4 bases at V and 6 bases at J; junction bases unmatched: 9. CDR1 is MGHRA, CDR2 YSYEKL, per germline. CDR3 size: 14 residues. The CDR3 loop reads CASSPRGRAGEQYF. As DNA, the CDR3 is TGCGCCAGCAGCCCCCGGGGGAGGGCCGGCGAGCAGTACTTC.

This clone has just one count. The rearrangement links TRBV5-1 to TRBJ1-2, with D unresolved. The CDR3 is 13 residues long. The V gene's germline CDR1 is SGHRS and CDR2 YFSETQ. V lost 2 bases, J lost 4 bases, and 9 bases lay in between. CDR3 nucleotide sequence: TGCGCCAGCAGCTTAGAGTCCTTCTATGGCTACACCTTC. The encoded protein is CASSLESFYGYTF. Complete variable domain (other parts from reference TRBV5-1 and TRBJ1-2): KAGVTQTPRYLIKTRGQQVTLSCSPISGHRSVSWYQQTPGQGLQFLFEYFSETQRNKGNFPGRFSGRQFSNSRSEMNVSTLELGDSALYLCASSLESFYGYTFGSGTRLTVV.

The rearrangement links TRBV29-1 to TRBJ2-1, with D perhaps assigned TRBD1 or TRBD2 (5 bases each). Germline CDR1 and CDR2: SQVTM and ANQGSEA. There are 16 residues in the CDR3. V was pared by 3 bases and J by 0 bases, with 15 bases between. The CDR3 DNA sequence: TGCAGCGTTGACTCCTTTCCAGGGAGCTCCTACAATGAGCAGTTCTTC. Translating gives CSVDSFPGSSYNEQFF.

Note on this clone: One junction end disagrees with the germline gene, perhaps due to a read error. This chain joins TRBV4-2 and TRBJ2-1; D uncertain. CDR3 size: 15 residues. Germline-derived CDR1 and CDR2 are LGHNA and YNFKEQ. CDR3 DNA: TGTGCCAGCAGCCAAGCGACGGGCCAACTTAATGAGCAGCTCTTC. Protein product: CASSQATGQLNEQLF.

This clone was counted a single time. The rearrangement joins TRBV25-1 to TRBJ2-5, with D hard to call. Trimming removed 4 bases at V and 3 bases at J, with 12 bases between. This CDR3 is built from 14 residues. From germline, CDR1 is MGHDK and CDR2 SYGVNS. Here the CDR3 reads CASSVAGMEETQYF. In DNA, the CDR3 is TGTGCCAGCAGTGTAGCAGGAATGGAAGAGACCCAGTACTTC. Full variable domain (outside the CDR3, taken from reference TRBV25-1 and TRBJ2-5): EADIYQTPRYLVIGTGKKITLECSQTMGHDKMYWYQQDPGMELHLIHYSYGVNSTEKGDLSSESTVSRIRTEHFPLTLESARPSHTSQYLCASSVAGMEETQYFGPGTRLLVL.

This clone was counted at least ten times. V usage is TRBV27 and J usage is TRBJ2-5, with 7 bases matching TRBD1. With V trimmed by 6 bases and J by 4 bases, 11 bases remained unmatched. Germline values: CDR1 MNHEY, CDR2 SMNVEV (reference sequence). The CDR3 contains 15 residues. The CDR3 is CASSPTKGARETQYF. The CDR3 DNA sequence: TGTGCCAGCAGCCCCACAAAGGGGGCCCGAGAGACCCAGTACTTC.

With respect to this clone: A single base is all that separates this from a far larger clone, so a read error is likely. The genes are TRBV10-3 and TRBJ2-2; D assignment may be TRBD1 or TRBD2 (5 bases each). This CDR3 has 14 amino acids. V shed 6 bases and J shed 3 bases, with 11 bases lying between them. Germline V gene lookup returns CDR1 ENHRY and CDR2 SYGVKD. The CDR3 DNA is TGTGCCATCAGGTCAGGGACGGACACCGGGGAGCTGTTTTTT. Translated: CAIRSGTDTGELFF.

This rearrangement joins TRBV5-1 to TRBJ2-1, with unresolved D. Germline assignment: CDR1 SGHRS and CDR2 YFSETQ. The CDR3 has 15 residues. V was cut by 5 bases and J by 0 bases, with 12 bases left in between. The CDR3 here is CASSLNDNSYNEQFF. The CDR3, as DNA: TGCGCCAGCAGTCTGAATGACAACTCCTACAATGAGCAGTTCTTC. Drawing the rest from reference TRBV5-1 and TRBJ2-1, the complete variable domain is KAGVTQTPRYLIKTRGQQVTLSCSPISGHRSVSWYQQTPGQGLQFLFEYFSETQRNKGNFPGRFSGRQFSNSRSEMNVSTLELGDSALYLCASSLNDNSYNEQFFGPGTRLTVL.

Comment on this clone: Just one base apart from a much larger clone, this may be a read error. Other DNA sequences in the sample encode the same CDR3. The genes are TRBV7-9 and TRBJ2-3; a weak D match, TRBD2 (5 bases). Germline V gives CDR1 SEHNR, CDR2 FQNEAQ (reference sequence). Trimming pared 7 bases from V and 2 bases from J, leaving 13 bases between. This CDR3 has 14 residues. The DNA for the CDR3 is TGTGCCAGCACCCTAGAGGGCCTCACAGATACGCAGTATTTT. Translated, it gives CASTLEGLTDTQYF.

The CDR3 sequence is CASSMSLAAEQYF. For the CDR3, the DNA is TGTGCCAGCAGCATGTCACTAGCTGCCGAGCAGTACTTC. This chain links TRBV7-3 with TRBJ2-7, with a possible D match to TRBD2 (6 bases). The germline CDR1 and CDR2 sequences are SGHTA and FQGTGA. The CDR3 sequence is 13 residues long. The ends were cut back, 5 bases at V and 6 bases at J, with 14 bases in the middle.

In DNA, the CDR3 is TGTGCCAGCAGTGTATCAGTGGTCGCCAATGAGCAGTTCTTC. It yields the protein CASSVSVVANEQFF. V is TRBV2 and J is TRBJ2-1, with unresolved D. Germline V gene lookup returns CDR1 SNHLY and CDR2 FYNNEI. Trimming stripped 4 bases from V and 6 bases from J, with 13 bases between. This CDR3 has 14 residues.

This clone occurred once. The chain has TRBV5-6 and TRBJ1-2; D gene unclear. This CDR3 is built from 14 residues. Per germline, CDR1 SGHDT and CDR2 YYEEEE. The V end lost 4 bases, the J end lost 3 bases, and 13 bases lay between the germline ends. CDR3 sequence reads: CASSGEGFYYGYTF. The CDR3 nucleotides read TGTGCCAGCAGCGGCGAGGGCTTCTACTATGGCTACACCTTC.

The rearrangement joins TRBV7-2 to TRBJ2-1, with 7 bases lining up with TRBD2. Germline CDR1 and CDR2: SGHTA and FQGNSA. There are 16 residues in the CDR3. After removal of 5 bases from V and 8 bases from J, the junction contained 15 bases not matched to a gene. CDR3: CASSLRLGGSFYEQFF. The DNA for the CDR3 is TGTGCCAGCAGCCTACGACTGGGCGGGAGTTTCTATGAGCAGTTCTTC.

V usage is TRBV28 and J usage is TRBJ2-6, with 7 bases lining up with TRBD1. There are 19 residues in the CDR3. V shed 5 bases and J 0 bases; nucleotides not matched to a gene: 13. The V gene's germline CDR1 is MDHEN and CDR2 SYDVKM. The chain's CDR3 is CASSKGQRGRPSGANVLTF. The CDR3 coding sequence is TGTGCCAGCAGTAAGGGACAGAGGGGCCGACCCTCTGGGGCCAACGTCCTGACTTTC.

CDR3 in DNA: TGTGCCAGCAGTCTAGACAGGAACACTGAAGCTTTCTTT. It encodes CASSLDRNTEAFF. V is TRBV6-5 and J is TRBJ1-1; tentative D call: TRBD1 (5 bases). CDR3 length: 13 residues. V gave up 5 bases and J gave up 1 base, with 8 bases separating them. Per the germline V gene, CDR1 is MNHEY and CDR2 is SVGAGI.

This clone was detected only once. The gene calls are TRBV18 and TRBJ2-7; TRBD2 matches at 10 bases. The junction had 9 bases not matched to a gene; V was cut back by 0 bases and J by 4 bases. The CDR3 totals 17 residues. Germline V gives CDR1 KGHSH, CDR2 LQKENI. The DNA for the CDR3 is TGTGCCAGCTCACCACCGGTGGCTAGCGGGAGCTCATACGAGCAGTACTTC. Translated: CASSPPVASGSSYEQYF.

CDR3 nucleotide sequence: TGTGCCTGGACAGGGGTTGGACCCTACGAGCAGTACTTC. Amino acid sequence: CAWTGVGPYEQYF. The chain has TRBV30 and TRBJ2-7, with a weak D call TRBD1 (6 bases). The germline V and J ends were trimmed by 4 bases and 2 bases, with 12 bases remaining between them. This CDR3 is 13 amino acids long. Germline lookup yields CDR1 GTSNPN and CDR2 SVGIG (reference sequence).

The V and J genes are TRBV5-4 and TRBJ2-1; D remains unclear. V was cut by 4 bases and J by 6 bases, with 17 bases left in between. From germline, CDR1 is SGHNT and CDR2 YYREEE (reference sequence). The CDR3 sequence is 15 residues long. The CDR3 DNA sequence: TGTGCCAGCAGCGCCGGGTGGGGATTCATCAATGAGCAGTTCTTC. Amino acid sequence: CASSAGWGFINEQFF.

The V gene is TRBV7-9, the J gene TRBJ1-2; possible D gene TRBD1, 6 bases. The CDR3 is 17 amino acids. The V gene's germline CDR1 is SEHNR and CDR2 FQNEAQ (reference sequence). V lost 5 bases to trimming and J lost 4 bases, with 23 bases between them. CDR3 nucleotides: TGTGCCAGCAGCCGCGCCGGGGGTTCAGGGGCGGGCTATGGCTACACCTTC. Translated, it gives CASSRAGGSGAGYGYTF. Looking up the rest from reference TRBV7-9 and TRBJ1-2 gives the full variable domain: DTGVSQNPRHKITKRGQNVTFRCDPISEHNRLYWYRQTLGQGPEFLTYFQNEAQLEKSRLLSDRFSAERPKGSFSTLEIQRTEQGDSAMYLCASSRAGGSGAGYGYTFGSGTRLTVV.

Concerning this clone: Germline is not matched at one junction end, which may reflect a read error. The chain uses TRBV7-9 and TRBJ2-5; 11 bases align to TRBD2. There are 17 residues in the CDR3. Looked up from germline, CDR1 is SEHNR and CDR2 is FQNEAQ (reference sequence). CDR3 in DNA: TGTGCCAGCAGCCTACCCCTCACCCTCCAGACTAGCGGGGACTTAGACTTC. Its protein product is CASSLPLTLQTSGDLDF.

V is TRBV6-4 and J is TRBJ2-6; perhaps TRBD2 as D (6 bases). Trimming removed 8 bases at V and 1 base at J, with 9 bases between. CDR1 is MRHNA and CDR2 is SNTAGT in the germline V gene. The CDR3 runs to 14 residues. The CDR3 reads CASSRGSGANVLTF. The CDR3, as DNA: TGTGCCAGCTCACGGGGGTCTGGGGCCAACGTCCTGACTTTC.

This clone occurred a few times. The chain employs TRBV4-1 and TRBJ1-1; 8 bases match TRBD1. V lost 2 bases to trimming and J lost 0 bases; unmatched junction nucleotides: 2. Germline V gene lookup returns CDR1 MGHRA and CDR2 YSYEKL. The CDR3 has 15 residues. This CDR3 is CASSQQGAVNTEAFF. In DNA form, the CDR3 reads TGCGCCAGCAGCCAACAGGGGGCGGTGAACACTGAAGCTTTCTTT.

This chain uses TRBV25-1 with TRBJ2-7; 8 bases align to TRBD1. In germline, CDR1 is MGHDK, CDR2 SYGVNS. This CDR3 contains 17 residues. The ends lost 4 bases at V and 2 bases at J; junction bases unmatched: 13. CDR3: CASSALGQGRTTYEQYF. The CDR3 region has the DNA TGTGCCAGCAGTGCCCTAGGACAGGGCCGCACCACCTACGAGCAGTACTTC.

CDR3 residues: CASNTGGPNQPQHF. The DNA of the CDR3 is TGTGCCAGCAACACAGGGGGCCCTAATCAGCCCCAGCATTTT. The chain joins TRBV2 to TRBJ1-5; 9 positions agree with TRBD1. This CDR3 is built from 14 residues. Germline loops: CDR1 SNHLY, CDR2 FYNNEI. Trimming removed 7 bases from V and 4 bases from J; junction bases left unmatched: 5.

The chain is built from TRBV30 and TRBJ2-2; no clear D. V shed 0 bases and J shed 6 bases, with 14 bases lying between them. Germline V gives CDR1 GTSNPN, CDR2 SVGIG (reference sequence). The length of the CDR3 is 15 residues. CDR3 DNA sequence: TGTGCCTGGAGTGTACTGGGGAACAGACCCGGGGAGCTGTTTTTT. Amino acid sequence: CAWSVLGNRPGELFF.